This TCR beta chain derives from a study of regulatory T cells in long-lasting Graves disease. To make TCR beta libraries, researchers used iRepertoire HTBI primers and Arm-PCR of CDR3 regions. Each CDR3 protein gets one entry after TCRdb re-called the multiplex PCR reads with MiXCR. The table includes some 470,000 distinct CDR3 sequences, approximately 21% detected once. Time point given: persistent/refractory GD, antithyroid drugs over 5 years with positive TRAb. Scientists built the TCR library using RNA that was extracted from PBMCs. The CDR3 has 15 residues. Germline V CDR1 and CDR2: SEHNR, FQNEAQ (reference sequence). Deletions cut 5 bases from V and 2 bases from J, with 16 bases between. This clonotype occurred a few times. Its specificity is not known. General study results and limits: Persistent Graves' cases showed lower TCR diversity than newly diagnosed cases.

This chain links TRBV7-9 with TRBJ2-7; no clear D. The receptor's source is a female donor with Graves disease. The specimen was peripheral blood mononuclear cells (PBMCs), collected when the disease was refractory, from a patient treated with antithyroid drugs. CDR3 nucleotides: TGTGCCAGCAGCGATACTACTACCAGCCCCTACGAGCAGTACTTC. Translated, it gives CASSDTTTSPYEQYF.